Detailed here is one T cell receptor beta chain. Treg sorting used a CD4+CD25+CD127-/low gate. V was clipped by 0 bases and J by 2 bases, with 18 bases between them. The germline gives CDR1 SGHAT, CDR2 FQNNGV. There are 18 residues in the CDR3. Each CDR3 protein gets one entry after TCRdb re-called the 5' RACE reads with MiXCR. The sample lists 50,000 to 70,000 distinct CDR3 sequences; around 20% were seen once. The clonotype originates from a female donor with breast cancer. The chain combines TRBV11-2 with TRBJ2-3; D remains ambiguous. The sample consisted of tumor-infiltrating Tregs sorted from the breast tumor. CDR3 sequence: CASSLDKALKTSTDTQYF. CDR3 DNA: TGTGCCAGCAGCTTAGATAAGGCCTTAAAGACGTCCACAGATACGCAGTATTTT.